These 8 T cell receptor beta chains were all obtained from the same sample, sequenced in a study of blood T cells in healthy people across ages. Primers used in a second PCR of roughly 7 to 12 cycles were a sample-barcoded 5' primer and a J-beta primer mix. MiXCR was run by TCRdb on the 5' RACE reads, yielding one entry per CDR3 protein. The sample yields 2 million or so distinct CDR3 sequences, around half seen once. The specimen sequenced was blood. The source of these receptors is a woman between 40 and 50 years old in good health.

As DNA, the CDR3 is TGTGCCAGCAGCTTAGGACCCGTCGGGGCAGGATCCAAAAACATTCAGTACTTC. Its translation: CASSLGPVGAGSKNIQYF. The V call is TRBV7-2, the J call TRBJ2-4, with D perhaps being TRBD1 or TRBD2 (5 bases each). CDR1 and CDR2 (germline): SGHTA, FQGNSA. The CDR3 consists of 18 residues. V was cut by 1 base and J by 2 bases, with 18 bases left in between. Drawing the rest from reference TRBV7-2 and TRBJ2-4, the complete variable domain is GAGVSQSPSNKVTEKGKDVELRCDPISGHTALYWYRQSLGQGLEFLIYFQGNSAPDKSGLPSDRFSAERTGGSVSTLTIQRTQQEDSAVYLCASSLGPVGAGSKNIQYFGAGTRLSVL.

This clonotype has a handful of counts. The V and J genes are TRBV20-1 and TRBJ2-5, with D perhaps matching TRBD1 or TRBD2 (7 bases each). V lost 1 base and J lost 4, with 16 bases in between. The CDR3 loop spans 15 amino acids. The germline V gene encodes CDR1 DFQATT and CDR2 SNEGSKA (reference sequence). The chain's CDR3 is CSARVEQGRGETQYF. DNA of the CDR3: TGCAGTGCTAGAGTGGAACAGGGGAGGGGAGAGACCCAGTACTTC.

This clonotype was counted between two and nine times. The V and J genes are TRBV28 and TRBJ2-6; TRBD2 matches 7 bases. The length of the CDR3 is 17 residues. Germline V gene sequence: CDR1 MDHEN, CDR2 SYDVKM. V trimming: 6 bases; J trimming: 0 bases; junction bases outside the gene matches: 8. CDR3 protein: CASRAGQGLSGANVLTF. CDR3 nucleotides: TGTGCCAGCAGAGCGGGGCAGGGTCTCTCTGGGGCCAACGTCCTGACTTTC.

The chain uses TRBV21-1 and TRBJ2-7. TRBV21-1 is noted as a pseudogene. The CDR3 consists of 16 residues. The CDR3 protein is CASSKVNRVGSYEQYF. The CDR3 DNA sequence: TGTGCCAGCAGCAAAGTTAATCGGGTCGGGTCCTACGAGCAGTACTTC.

This sequence joins TRBV9 and TRBJ1-6; the D gene is possibly TRBD1 (5 bases). This CDR3 has 16 amino acids. Deletions cut 4 bases from V and 5 bases from J, with 16 bases between. In germline, CDR1 is SGDLS, CDR2 YYNGEE. CDR3 coding DNA: TGTGCCAGCAGCAATGCCGGGCGGGGCAATAATTCACCCCTCCACTTT. This gives the protein CASSNAGRGNNSPLHF.

V and J are TRBV20-1 and TRBJ1-1; D uncertain. The germline V gene has CDR1 DFQATT and CDR2 SNEGSKA (reference sequence). Between the trimmed V and J ends, which lost 3 bases and 1 base, there was a span of 9 bases. The CDR3 loop spans 13 amino acids. In DNA form, the CDR3 reads TGCAGTGCTAGCTCCGGCAGGAACACTGAAGCTTTCTTT. It encodes CSASSGRNTEAFF.

V gene TRBV24-1 combines with J gene TRBJ2-7; perhaps D is TRBD1 or TRBD2 (5 bases each). TRBJ2-4 explains the end of the DNA better; the J call may be wrong. This CDR3 is built from 18 residues. CDR1 and CDR2 from the germline V gene are KGHDR and SFDVKD. The CDR3 sequence is CATSDLEPEGLAKNIQYF. DNA of the CDR3: TGTGCCACCAGTGACCTCGAACCCGAGGGGTTAGCCAAAAACATTCAGTACTTC.

V and J are TRBV12-3 or TRBV12-4 and TRBJ2-3; D may correspond to TRBD1 or TRBD2 (5 bases each). The CDR3 is made up of 17 amino acids. Between the trimmed V and J ends, which lost 5 bases and 1 base, there was a span of 19 bases. The CDR3 DNA follows: TGTGCCAGCAGTCCCGACGGGGTAGGGGCCGGCACAGATACGCAGTATTTT. Residues: CASSPDGVGAGTDTQYF.